The 3 T cell receptor beta chains reported below all come from one sample, sequenced in a study of cytomegalovirus exposure and HLA in healthy donors (TCRdb year 2017). The library was obtained by the immunoSEQ multiplex PCR assay. A mixture of 60 forward primers for TCR Vbeta segments and 13 reverse primers for TCR Jbeta segments was used in the multiplex PCR. TCRdb holds this immuneACCESS table with in-frame rearrangements only. Some clones are missing; in checked studies, unresolved V genes explain under half, and the rest has no known cause. This sample holds around 130,000 clones; roughly 88% were observed only once. Of the sample, 2.7% falls within the top ten clones. Input material: PBMCs. The origin of the receptors is a man aged 45 to 65 in good health and CMV-seronegative.

The rearrangement joins TRBV5-1 to TRBJ1-2; D is perhaps TRBD1 (6 bases). Trimming took off 7 bases at V and 6 bases at J, with 16 bases between the two ends. Germline V gene data show CDR1 as SGHRS and CDR2 as YFSETQ. The CDR3 has 13 amino acids. The CDR3 coding sequence is TGCGCCAGCCGACTACAGGGATCGGATGGCTACACCTTC. It specifies CASRLQGSDGYTF.

V and J are TRBV7-8 and TRBJ2-5; TRBD2 matches at 8 bases. The CDR3 extends over 16 amino acids. The trim removed 1 base at V and 5 bases at J, leaving 9 bases unmatched. Germline CDR1 reads SGHVS; CDR2 reads FQNEAQ. CDR3 sequence: CASSLEAAGVRETQYF. The CDR3 DNA reads as TGTGCCAGCAGCTTAGAAGCAGCGGGGGTGCGGGAGACCCAGTACTTC.

The chain carries TRBV9 and TRBJ1-3; maybe TRBD1 (5 bases). The CDR3 is made up of 16 amino acids. Trimming removed 3 bases at V and 1 base at J, with 14 bases between. The V gene's germline CDR1 is SGDLS and CDR2 YYNGEE. The CDR3 loop is CASSAKHQGSGNTIYF. Written as DNA, the CDR3 is TGTGCCAGCAGCGCCAAGCACCAGGGTTCTGGAAACACCATATATTTT.